These 14 T cell receptor beta chains came from one sample sequenced in a study of spatial heterogeneity in lung cancer. TCRdb analysed the 5' RACE reads with MiXCR anew, one entry per CDR3 protein. Of around 8,000 distinct CDR3 sequences detected, 8.6% appear once; the ten largest clones hold 40% to 50%. Time point meaning: sample taken at primary tumor resection. Whole RNA, isolated from tumor, nontumor lung or frozen PBMC, was sequenced without prior sorting. Sequenced here: PBMCs, sampled at surgery. These receptors came from a male donor with early-stage non-small cell lung cancer.

This clonotype was picked up a small number of times. A library prepared for alpha chains yielded this beta chain as an off-target read; its size is of little meaning. This chain links TRBV19 with TRBJ1-5; TRBD1 matches 9 bases. CDR1 is LNHDA, CDR2 SQIVND, per germline (reference sequence). V lost 9 bases, J lost 10 bases, and 10 bases stayed unmatched. The CDR3 extends over 13 amino acids. For the CDR3, the DNA is TGTGCCAGCTCCCGAGGGACAGGGAACCCCCAGCATTTT. It translates to CASSRGTGNPQHF.

Of note for this clonotype: As an off-target read in a library built for alpha chains, this beta chain has a frequency of little significance. The chain links TRBV20-1 to TRBJ2-7; TRBD1 is a possible D gene (5 bases). Per the germline V gene, CDR1 is DFQATT and CDR2 is SNEGSKA (reference sequence). Trimming took off 0 bases at V and 0 bases at J, with 9 bases between the two ends. The CDR3 totals 14 residues. CDR3: CSARDHQGSYEQYF. CDR3 coding DNA: TGCAGTGCTAGAGATCACCAGGGCTCCTACGAGCAGTACTTC.

This clonotype was observed many times. Because this beta chain is a stray read in a library intended to capture alpha chains, its abundance should not be given much weight. The gene calls are TRBV6-5 and TRBJ2-7; 9 bases match TRBD1. CDR1 and CDR2 (germline): MNHEY, SVGAGI. V shed 4 bases and J 2 bases; nucleotides not matched to a gene: 6. The CDR3 spans 15 residues. The DNA for the CDR3 is TGTGCCAGCAGTTCGCGAGGGACAGGGACCTACGAGCAGTACTTC. It is translated as CASSSRGTGTYEQYF.

Regarding this clonotype: A much larger clone differs from this one at a single base, so this may be a read error. This beta chain lies outside the target of a library built for alpha chains; its clone size means little. The V and J genes are TRBV3-1 and TRBJ2-1; D uncertain. CDR1 is LGHDT and CDR2 is YNNKEL in the germline V gene (reference sequence). CDR3 length: 15 amino acids. CDR3 sequence (DNA): TGTGTCAGCAGCCTAAATAGTTTCAGCTACAATGAGCAGTTCTTC. It translates to CVSSLNSFSYNEQFF.

This clonotype was counted at least ten times. This beta chain represents an off-target read in a library built for alpha chains; its size is of limited meaning. J is TRBJ1-3 and V is TRBV6-5; D is unresolved. V lost 4 bases to trimming and J lost 9 bases, with 10 bases between them. Germline-derived CDR1 and CDR2 are MNHEY and SVGAGI. The CDR3 length is 12 residues. CDR3 region: CASSSPGITIYF. The DNA for the CDR3 is TGTGCCAGCAGTTCCCCTGGGATCACCATATATTTT.

In its sample, this clonotype was seen many times. Little can be read into the size of this beta chain, an off-target read in a library designed for alpha chains. CDR3 nucleotides: TGCAGCGTTGAGGGAACTTCCGGGACGGTCTATGGCTACACCTTC. It encodes CSVEGTSGTVYGYTF. The chain is built from TRBV29-1 and TRBJ1-2, with a weak D call TRBD1 (5 bases). The V and J ends lost 3 bases and 4 bases respectively, with 18 bases between them. The germline CDR1 and CDR2 sequences are SQVTM and ANQGSEA. This CDR3 has 15 amino acids. Variable domain in full (rest from reference TRBV29-1 and TRBJ1-2): SAVISQKPSRDICQRGTSLTIQCQVDSQVTMMFWYRQQPGQSLTLIATANQGSEATYESGFVIDKFPISRPNLTFSTLTVSNMSPEDSSIYLCSVEGTSGTVYGYTFGSGTRLTVV.

This clonotype was counted ten times or more. The library was prepared for alpha chains; this beta chain is a stray read, so its frequency means little. The rearrangement links TRBV3-1 to TRBJ2-1; D gene ambiguous. The CDR3 spans 17 residues. Looked up from germline, CDR1 is LGHDT and CDR2 is YNNKEL (reference sequence). The ends were cut back, 4 bases at V and 4 bases at J, with 20 bases in the middle. Here the CDR3 DNA reads TGTGCCAGCAGCCCCATAAACCCTCGGGTTTCTTACAATGAGCAGTTCTTC. Translated, it gives CASSPINPRVSYNEQFF.

The sample holds many counts of this clonotype. This beta chain is a stray sequence in a library constructed for alpha chains; its clone size is not meaningful. The gene calls are TRBV14 and TRBJ2-7; D call uncertain. The CDR3 runs to 16 residues. The V gene lost 1 base and the J gene lost 5 bases, with 18 bases spanning the gap. The V gene's germline CDR1 is SGHDN and CDR2 FVKESK. The chain's CDR3 is CASSQVPYQKSHEQYF. CDR3 nucleotides: TGTGCCAGCAGCCAAGTTCCCTACCAGAAGTCTCACGAGCAGTACTTC.

By sample fraction, this clonotype is medium-sized. Within a library made for alpha chains, this beta chain is off target, and its count is uninformative. The gene calls are TRBV3-1 and TRBJ2-7; D not certain. The germline CDR1 and CDR2 sequences are LGHDT and YNNKEL (reference sequence). Trimming stripped 0 bases from V and 9 bases from J, with 6 bases between. The CDR3 consists of 11 residues. CDR3 in amino acids: CASSQEDRQYF. CDR3 DNA sequence: TGTGCCAGCAGCCAAGAAGACCGGCAGTACTTC.

At least ten counts were recorded for this clonotype. This beta chain is a stray read from a library made for alpha chains; its abundance is not meaningful. CDR3 nucleotides: TGTGCCAGCAGTTTAGAGCTAGCGGGATTGAGTACGCAGTATTTT. Protein: CASSLELAGLSTQYF. V and J are TRBV27 and TRBJ2-3; the match to TRBD2 covers 9 bases. The CDR3 totals 15 residues. J lost 8 bases, V lost 2 bases, and 8 bases had no gene match. The V gene's germline CDR1 is MNHEY and CDR2 SMNVEV (reference sequence).

This clonotype has at least ten counts. This beta chain came through as a stray read in a library set up for alpha chains, and its size says little. In DNA, the CDR3 is TGCAGCGTTCGGCGGGAGCTCACCTACAATGAGCAGTTCTTC. It is translated as CSVRRELTYNEQFF. This chain links TRBV29-1 with TRBJ2-1, with TRBD2 matching 7 bases. The trim removed 5 bases at V and 2 bases at J, leaving 6 bases unmatched. This CDR3 region has 14 residues. Germline V gene lookup returns CDR1 SQVTM and CDR2 ANQGSEA.

This clonotype was counted at least ten times. Little can be read into the size of this beta chain, an off-target read in a library designed for alpha chains. The chain carries TRBV24-1 and TRBJ2-5, with a possible D match to TRBD1 (6 bases). The V and J ends lost 9 bases and 5 bases respectively, with 15 bases between them. Germline V lookup: CDR1 KGHDR, CDR2 SFDVKD. CDR3 size: 13 residues. CDR3 sequence (DNA): TGTGCCACCTCCGGTTCAGGGGTCGAGACCCAGTACTTC. It is translated as CATSGSGVETQYF.

This clonotype showed up many times. This beta chain appears as a stray read in a library generated for alpha chains; its size is not informative. CDR3 bases: TGTGCCAGTAGGGACAGGGCGGACACCGGGGAGCTGTTTTTT. Its translation: CASRDRADTGELFF. The chain combines TRBV19 with TRBJ2-2; 8 bases are shared with TRBD1. CDR1 LNHDA and CDR2 SQIVND come from the germline V gene (reference sequence). CDR3 size: 14 residues. Trimming took 6 bases from V and 3 from J; bases not matched to a gene: 3.

This clonotype was recorded many times. This beta chain was picked up by a library intended for alpha chains and is off target, so its count carries little meaning. The J gene is TRBJ2-2, the V gene TRBV10-3; 9 bases agree with TRBD1. Germline CDR1 is ENHRY and CDR2 is SYGVKD. With 10 bases clipped from V and 3 bases from J, the junction kept 6 bases outside the gene matches. This CDR3 has 14 residues. As DNA, the CDR3 is TGTGCCACAGAACGACAGGGGGACACCGGGGAGCTGTTTTTT. This codes for CATERQGDTGELFF.